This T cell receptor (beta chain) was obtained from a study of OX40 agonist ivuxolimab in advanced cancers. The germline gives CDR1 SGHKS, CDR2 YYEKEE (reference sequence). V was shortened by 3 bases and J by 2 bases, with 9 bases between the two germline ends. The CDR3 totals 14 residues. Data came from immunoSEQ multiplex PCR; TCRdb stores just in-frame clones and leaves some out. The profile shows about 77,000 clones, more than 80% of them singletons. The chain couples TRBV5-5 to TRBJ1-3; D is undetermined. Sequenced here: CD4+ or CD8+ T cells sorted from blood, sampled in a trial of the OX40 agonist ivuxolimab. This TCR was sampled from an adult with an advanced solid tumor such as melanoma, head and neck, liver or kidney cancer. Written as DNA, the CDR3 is TGTGCCAGCAGCTCGGTCAATCCTGGAAACACCATATATTTT. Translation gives CASSSVNPGNTIYF.